Listed below are T cell receptor beta chains from one sample, sequenced in a study of T cell repertoires in cytomegalovirus infection. MiXCR was run by TCRdb on the reads, yielding one entry per CDR3 protein. The sample yields 250,000 to 300,000 distinct CDR3 sequences, around 15% seen once. Sequencing input: CD8+ T cells from PBMCs. Source of these receptors: a human donor in good health (CMV status not recorded). Some clones in this sample may be carry-over from other donors' samples. Each CDR3 is given with its conserved first and last residue. The D gene is left open where the match is weak. Expanded clones are given a class, and other clones once, few, many or no size at all.

>TRBV4-2|TRBJ1-1|many|.
TGTGCCAGCAGCCAAGGTGCCGGGGGGCTTGGCACTGAAGCTTTCTTT
CASSQGAGGLGTEAFF
>TRBV6-6|TRBJ1-1|many|.
TGTGCCAGCAGTTACTCGGACCTCACTGAAGCTTTCTTT
CASSYSDLTEAFF
>TRBV4-1|TRBJ1-1|many|TRBD1
TGCGCCAGCAGCCAAGAAACAGGGGGAGAGACTGAAGCTTTCTTT
CASSQETGGETEAFF
>TRBV28|TRBJ2-3|many|.
TGTGCCAGCAGTTTAGTACGGGCGAGGGATACGCAGTATTTT
CASSLVRARDTQYF
>TRBV27|TRBJ1-4|.|TRBD1
TGTGCCAGCAGTTTATACAGGGGCGGTGAAAAACTGTTTTTT
CASSLYRGGEKLFF
>TRBV12-5|TRBJ1-5|.|.
TGTGCTAGTGGTCACGACAGCAATCAGCCCCAGCATTTT
CASGHDSNQPQHF
>TRBV5-4|TRBJ1-1|.|.
TGTGCCAGCAGCTTTCGGGACGGAGTGAACACTGAAGCTTTCTTT
CASSFRDGVNTEAFF
>TRBV4-1|TRBJ2-3|.|TRBD2
TGCGCCAGCAGCCAAGAAAAGAGTAGCGGGGGCCACACGCAGTATTTT
CASSQEKSSGGHTQYF
>TRBV6-6|TRBJ2-7|few|.
TGTGCCAGCAGTTACTCACTGGGGGCCTACGAGCAGTACTTC
CASSYSLGAYEQYF
>TRBV12-3/TRBV12-4|TRBJ2-1|few|TRBD2
TGTGCCAGCAGTTTCGGGGGGGGGCCGAGGGAGCAGTTCTTC
CASSFGGGPREQFF
>TRBV7-8|TRBJ1-2|many|.
TGTGCCAGCAGCATTGGGACGGCGGTTTACGGCTACACCTTC
CASSIGTAVYGYTF
>TRBV6-2/TRBV6-3|TRBJ1-1|.|.
TGTGCCAGCAGTTATTCCCGTATGAACACTGAAGCTTTCTTT
CASSYSRMNTEAFF
>TRBV5-1|TRBJ2-7|many|.
TGCGCCAGCAGCTTGGATGGGGCGACTGACGAGCAGTACTTC
CASSLDGATDEQYF
>TRBV5-3|TRBJ2-3|once|.
TGTGCCAGCAGCTCAGCCACAGGGTTTAACACAGATACGCAGTATTTT
CASSSATGFNTDTQYF
>TRBV5-1|TRBJ2-7|.|.
TGCGCCAGCAGCTTGCAGGACAATTCCTACGAGCAGTACTTC
CASSLQDNSYEQYF
>TRBV5-1|TRBJ2-3|few|.
TGCGCCAGCAGCTTGGGCAGGGCGGGGCCTAGCACAGATACGCAGTATTTT
CASSLGRAGPSTDTQYF
>TRBV28|TRBJ1-5|.|TRBD1
TGTGCCAGCAGTTTAGGGGACAGGGTAAATCAGCCCCAGCATTTT
CASSLGDRVNQPQHF
>TRBV6-8|TRBJ1-5|few|.
TGTGCCAGCAGGAACAGCGTCAATCAGCCCCAGCATTTT
CASRNSVNQPQHF
>TRBV29-1|TRBJ1-5|.|TRBD1
TGCAGCGTTGAGACAGGGGGGAATCAGCCCCAGCATTTT
CSVETGGNQPQHF
>TRBV12-3/TRBV12-4|TRBJ2-1|.|TRBD1
TGTGCCAGCAGCTCATTATATGGGACAGGGAGAGGGAATGAGCAGTTCTTC
CASSSLYGTGRGNEQFF
>TRBV7-8|TRBJ1-5|many|.
TGTGCCAGCAGCGCATCCTCGGGGAGCAATCAGCCCCAGCATTTT
CASSASSGSNQPQHF
>TRBV7-9|TRBJ2-5|.|.
TGTGCCAGCAGCCAAGCCCCGTACCAAGAGACCCAGTACTTC
CASSQAPYQETQYF
>TRBV6-2/TRBV6-3|TRBJ1-1|few|.
TGTGCCAGCAGCCCGCGTTTGCCCGTCACAGATACAAACACTGAAGCTTTCTTT
CASSPRLPVTDTNTEAFF
>TRBV11-3|TRBJ2-2|many|.
TGTGCCAGCAGCTTACTTTATGGCGGGGAGCTGTTTTTT
CASSLLYGGELFF
>TRBV7-8|TRBJ2-2|many|.
TGTGCCAGCAGCTTATCACCGACAGCTAACACCGGGGAGCTGTTTTTT
CASSLSPTANTGELFF
>TRBV6-2/TRBV6-3|TRBJ1-5|.|.
TGTGCCAGCAGTTACTCCTGGGGGCAAAATAGCAATCAGCCCCAGCATTTT
CASSYSWGQNSNQPQHF
>TRBV2|TRBJ1-1|few|.
TGTGCCAGCCAGTACAGGGAGAACACTGAAGCTTTCTTT
CASQYRENTEAFF
>TRBV4-1|TRBJ2-3|.|.
TGCGCCAGCAGCCACCCTACATCGGCGAGCACAGATACGCAGTATTTT
CASSHPTSASTDTQYF
>TRBV27|TRBJ2-1|.|TRBD2
TGTGCCAGCAGTCTCCGCCTAGCGGGGGCCAATGAGCAGTTCTTC
CASSLRLAGANEQFF
>TRBV7-2|TRBJ2-7|.|TRBD1
TGTGCCAGCAGCTCTACCGGACAGGGGGTCACTACCTACGAGCAGTACTTC
CASSSTGQGVTTYEQYF
>TRBV29-1|TRBJ1-1|many|.
TGCAGCGTTATAGGGACGGAGAACACTGAAGCTTTCTTT
CSVIGTENTEAFF
>TRBV12-3/TRBV12-4|TRBJ2-7|many|.
TGTGCCAGCAGTTTAGCGCTTGGTCAGGGTCGGGAGCAGTACTTC
CASSLALGQGREQYF
>TRBV5-6|TRBJ1-6|many|.
TGTGCCAGCAGCTTACCGGGGAGCTCCTATAATTCACCCCTCCACTTT
CASSLPGSSYNSPLHF
>TRBV7-4|TRBJ1-1|many|TRBD1
TGTGCCAGCAGCTTAGAACAGGGGGCAATCAACACTGAAGCTTTCTTT
CASSLEQGAINTEAFF
>TRBV13|TRBJ2-5|.|TRBD2
TGTGCCAGCAGCTCCTCTAGCGGGGGGGCGTGGCAAGAGACCCAGTACTTC
CASSSSSGGAWQETQYF
>TRBV20-1|TRBJ2-1|few|.
TGCAGTGCTAGAGATCGGTGGGGGTTGCCCTACAATGAGCAGTTCTTC
CSARDRWGLPYNEQFF
>TRBV6-5|TRBJ1-1|many|.
TGTGCCAGCAGTTACTCCATGGAAGGCAACACTGAAGCTTTCTTT
CASSYSMEGNTEAFF
>TRBV19|TRBJ1-2|.|.
TGTGCCAGTACCCCACTCGGGGGACCGGCTAACTATGGCTACACCTTC
CASTPLGGPANYGYTF
>TRBV7-2|TRBJ1-5|.|.
TGTGCCAGCAGCGGCAGGTTAACGGGTCAGCCCCAGCATTTT
CASSGRLTGQPQHF
>TRBV19|TRBJ1-5|few|.
TGTGCCAGTAGTATAATGGCAGGGAGGCATCAGCCCCAGCATTTT
CASSIMAGRHQPQHF
>TRBV7-9|TRBJ2-7|many|TRBD1
TGTGCCAGCAGCACACGAAGACCATTGACAGGGGAAGCGGCCCACGAGCAGTACTTC
CASSTRRPLTGEAAHEQYF
>TRBV5-6|TRBJ2-7|many|.
TGTGCCAGCAGCTTGTTGGGACCGGCAAGTTACGAGCAGTACTTC
CASSLLGPASYEQYF
>TRBV7-2|TRBJ1-3|many|.
TGTGCCAGCAGCTCCAAGACAGCCTCTGGAAACACCATATATTTT
CASSSKTASGNTIYF
>TRBV6-5|TRBJ1-6|once|.
TGTGCCAGCAGTTACCCGGGGGCCAATTCACCCCTCCACTTT
CASSYPGANSPLHF
>TRBV6-5|TRBJ2-3|.|.
TGTGCCAGCAGTTACTCTTCATGGGCTAGCGGCACAGATACGCAGTATTTT
CASSYSSWASGTDTQYF
>TRBV20-1|TRBJ2-5|few|TRBD2
TGCAGTGCTAGACTAGCGGGGGGGATGGAGACCCAGTACTTC
CSARLAGGMETQYF
>TRBV2|TRBJ2-7|.|TRBD1
TGTGCCAGCAGGAACTCCGGGACAGCGATTAAATACGAGCAGTACTTC
CASRNSGTAIKYEQYF
>TRBV5-1|TRBJ2-2|.|.
TGCGCCAGCAGCTTGATCTCAGGAACCGGGGAGCTGTTTTTT
CASSLISGTGELFF
>TRBV6-5|TRBJ1-1|.|.
TGTGCCAGCAGCTCCCTTAAGGCTGGTGAAGCTTTCTTT
CASSSLKAGEAFF
>TRBV15|TRBJ2-5|few|.
TGTGCCACCAGCAGAGGGACGGAGGCAGGAGAGACCCAGTACTTC
CATSRGTEAGETQYF